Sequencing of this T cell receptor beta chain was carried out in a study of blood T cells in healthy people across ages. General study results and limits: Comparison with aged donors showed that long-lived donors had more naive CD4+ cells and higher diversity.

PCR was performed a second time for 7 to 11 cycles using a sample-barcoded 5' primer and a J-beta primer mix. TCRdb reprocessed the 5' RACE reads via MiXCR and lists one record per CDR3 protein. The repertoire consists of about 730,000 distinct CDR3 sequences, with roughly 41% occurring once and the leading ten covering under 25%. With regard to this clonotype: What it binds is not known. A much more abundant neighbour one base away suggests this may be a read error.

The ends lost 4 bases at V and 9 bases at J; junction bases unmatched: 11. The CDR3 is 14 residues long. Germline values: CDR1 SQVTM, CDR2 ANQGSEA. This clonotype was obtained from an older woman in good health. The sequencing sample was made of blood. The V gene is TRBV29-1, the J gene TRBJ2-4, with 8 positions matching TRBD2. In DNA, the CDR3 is TGCAGCGTTGTCGGGACCAGCGGGAGTACCATTCAGTACTTC. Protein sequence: CSVVGTSGSTIQYF.